The 24 T cell receptor beta chains presented below share a single source sample, sequenced in a study of cytotoxic CD8 clonotypes in ibrutinib-treated CLL. Here immunoSEQ multiplex PCR was the method, and the copy in TCRdb shows in-frame clones only, minus some. The profile covers around 150,000 clones, with 80% appearing a single time and roughly 7.2% taken by the ten largest. Here the sequenced sample was PBMCs, taken after 36 months of ibrutinib treatment. These receptor sequences come from a human donor with chronic lymphocytic leukemia.

The rearrangement uses TRBV19 and TRBJ2-7, with TRBD2 identical over 10 bases. The CDR3 sequence is 16 residues long. Per germline, CDR1 LNHDA and CDR2 SQIVND (reference sequence). V shed 5 bases and J 7 bases; nucleotides not matched to a gene: 14. As DNA, the CDR3 is TGTGCCAGTAGTCCCGTAGCGGGAGGTGCCCTCCAGGAGCAGTACTTC. Amino acid sequence: CASSPVAGGALQEQYF.

The gene calls are TRBV7-9 and TRBJ2-5; D not certain. The CDR3 covers 15 residues. Germline V gene lookup returns CDR1 SEHNR and CDR2 FQNEAQ (reference sequence). The germline V and J ends were trimmed by 0 bases and 5 bases, with 13 bases remaining between them. CDR3: CASSLAIRTLETQYF. In DNA form, the CDR3 reads TGTGCCAGCAGCTTAGCGATACGTACTTTGGAGACCCAGTACTTC.

The rearrangement links TRBV4-1 to TRBJ2-7, with D possibly being TRBD2 (6 bases). Trimming took 2 bases from V and 3 from J, leaving 14 bases between them. The CDR3 has 15 residues. Germline CDR1 MGHRA, CDR2 YSYEKL. The CDR3: CASSQSERGFYEQYF. Written as DNA, the CDR3 is TGCGCCAGCAGCCAATCGGAACGGGGGTTCTACGAGCAGTACTTC.

The sample holds one count of this clone. The chain recombines TRBV10-2 with TRBJ2-7; possible D gene TRBD1, 5 bases. Germline V gene lookup returns CDR1 WSHSY and CDR2 SAAADI. The V gene lost 4 bases and the J gene lost 6 bases, with 13 bases spanning the gap. This CDR3 comprises 13 residues. CDR3 sequence (DNA): TGCGCCAGCAGTGGGGGCCTGCCTGGCGAGCAGTACTTC. Translated, it gives CASSGGLPGEQYF.

V gene TRBV5-6 combines with J gene TRBJ1-5; 7 nucleotides match TRBD1. With V trimmed by 5 bases and J by 4 bases, 9 bases remained unmatched. The CDR3 length is 15 residues. Looked up from germline, CDR1 is SGHDT and CDR2 is YYEEEE. The CDR3 nucleotides read TGTGCCAGCAGGCAACAGGGGAATCGGAATCAGCCCCAGCATTTT. Its translation: CASRQQGNRNQPQHF.

The genes are TRBV5-1 and TRBJ2-7; D not resolved. The CDR3 has 14 residues. CDR1 is SGHRS and CDR2 is YFSETQ in the germline V gene. V was trimmed by 0 bases and J by 0 bases, leaving 7 bases between them. The CDR3 here is CASSLAASSYEQYF. The CDR3 coding sequence is TGCGCCAGCAGCTTGGCCGCCTCCTCCTACGAGCAGTACTTC.

The chain is built from TRBV19 and TRBJ2-7; TRBD2 aligns across 10 bases. The germline V gene has CDR1 LNHDA and CDR2 SQIVND (reference sequence). The V segment lost 10 bases and the J segment 6 bases; nucleotides outside the gene matches: 9. The length of the CDR3 is 13 residues. The CDR3 DNA follows: TGTGCCACCCTCGACCGGACTAGCGGCGAGCAGTACTTC. Encoded protein: CATLDRTSGEQYF.

This clone was recorded many times. The genes are TRBV25-1 and TRBJ1-2; no clear D gene. V gave up 0 bases and J gave up 7 bases, with 12 bases separating them. The CDR3 covers 14 residues. Germline V CDR1 and CDR2: MGHDK, SYGVNS. CDR3 residues: CASSEYVRSGGYTF. The CDR3 DNA sequence: TGTGCCAGCAGTGAATACGTCAGGTCGGGTGGCTACACCTTC.

This clone was seen a single time. The rearrangement joins TRBV9 to TRBJ2-3; D perhaps matches TRBD2 (6 bases). Between the trimmed V and J ends, which lost 3 bases and 4 bases, there was a span of 12 bases. The CDR3 has 14 amino acids. Looked up from germline, CDR1 is SGDLS and CDR2 is YYNGEE. The CDR3 bases are TGTGCCAGCAGCGCACCCGGGAGTCCAGATACGCAGTATTTT. Encoded protein: CASSAPGSPDTQYF.

V usage is TRBV7-8 and J usage is TRBJ2-5, with TRBD2 matching 11 bases. Germline V gene lookup returns CDR1 SGHVS and CDR2 FQNEAQ. The CDR3 runs to 17 residues. The J segment lost 6 bases and the V segment lost 1 base, leaving 10 bases of the junction unmatched. The CDR3 region is CASSLGPISGGAKTQYF. The CDR3, as DNA: TGTGCCAGCAGCTTAGGGCCCATTAGCGGGGGGGCAAAGACCCAGTACTTC.

This rearrangement joins TRBV4-1 to TRBJ2-1; D not resolved. CDR1 is MGHRA and CDR2 is YSYEKL in the germline V gene. V dropped 1 base and J dropped 0 bases, with 7 bases sitting between them. This CDR3 comprises 15 residues. The CDR3 region is CASSQGATSYNEQFF. In DNA form, the CDR3 reads TGCGCCAGCAGCCAAGGGGCTACCTCCTACAATGAGCAGTTCTTC.

V usage is TRBV18 and J usage is TRBJ1-3; D possibly corresponds to TRBD1 (6 bases). This CDR3 spans 16 amino acids. Germline CDR1 and CDR2: KGHSH and LQKENI. Between the trimmed V and J ends, which lost 3 bases and 1 base, there was a span of 13 bases. The DNA for the CDR3 is TGTGCCAGCTCACCCCTGAGGGGGTGGTCTGGAAACACCATATATTTT. Translated, it gives CASSPLRGWSGNTIYF.

This clone was seen only a few times. The chain is built from TRBV5-1 and TRBJ1-3; D gene unclear. Germline lookup yields CDR1 SGHRS and CDR2 YFSETQ. The CDR3 is 13 amino acids. V gave up 4 bases and J gave up 2 bases, with 7 bases separating them. DNA of the CDR3: TGCGCCAGCAGCACGACTCCTGGAAACACCATATATTTT. This translates into CASSTTPGNTIYF. The full variable domain, rest sourced from reference TRBV5-1 and TRBJ1-3, is KAGVTQTPRYLIKTRGQQVTLSCSPISGHRSVSWYQQTPGQGLQFLFEYFSETQRNKGNFPGRFSGRQFSNSRSEMNVSTLELGDSALYLCASSTTPGNTIYFGEGSWLTVV.

The chain is built from TRBV11-2 and TRBJ2-6; TRBD1 matches at 9 bases. Germline assignment: CDR1 SGHAT and CDR2 FQNNGV. The CDR3 is 18 residues long. Trimming at V came to 2 bases and at J to 3 bases, leaving 8 bases not matched to a gene. CDR3 bases: TGTGCCAGCAGCTTATACGACAGGGGGTACTTTGGGGCCAACGTCCTGACTTTC. It codes for CASSLYDRGYFGANVLTF.

The chain employs TRBV29-1 and TRBJ1-1; 11 bases are a match to TRBD1. The CDR3 has 15 residues. Germline CDR1 reads SQVTM; CDR2 reads ANQGSEA. The V gene end was trimmed by 1 base and the J gene end by 6 bases; junction bases not matched to a gene: 7. DNA of the CDR3: TGCAGCGTTGAAGGGGACAGGGGGGTATGGGCTGAAGCTTTCTTT. It is translated as CSVEGDRGVWAEAFF.

This clone came up a few times. The V and J genes are TRBV27 and TRBJ1-1; D gene uncertain. The ends were cut back, 5 bases at V and 0 bases at J, with 7 bases in the middle. Germline-derived CDR1 and CDR2 are MNHEY and SMNVEV (reference sequence). The CDR3 consists of 13 residues. CDR3 sequence reads: CASSDILNTEAFF. CDR3 nucleotides: TGTGCCAGCAGTGATATCTTGAACACTGAAGCTTTCTTT.

Only one count was recorded for this clone. The gene calls are TRBV7-2 and TRBJ1-2; tentatively, D is TRBD1 (6 bases). Germline V gene data show CDR1 as SGHTA and CDR2 as FQGNSA. Trimming shortened V by 1 base and J by 2 bases, and 17 bases separated the two germline ends. The CDR3 has 17 amino acids. CDR3 sequence reads: CASSLGRWQGLNYGYTF. The CDR3 coding sequence is TGTGCCAGCAGCTTAGGGAGGTGGCAGGGGTTAAACTATGGCTACACCTTC.

The CDR3 DNA reads TGTGCCAGCAGCTTAGGTAGACTGAACACTGAAGCTTTCTTT. This translates into CASSLGRLNTEAFF. This sequence joins TRBV5-4 and TRBJ1-1; no clear D gene. The germline gives CDR1 SGHNT, CDR2 YYREEE (reference sequence). Trimming stripped 2 bases from V and 0 bases from J, with 8 bases between. CDR3 size: 14 residues.

This rearrangement joins TRBV4-2 to TRBJ2-2, with 10 bases fitting TRBD1. From germline, CDR1 is LGHNA and CDR2 YNFKEQ. The CDR3 runs 18 residues. The trim removed 3 bases at V and 7 bases at J, leaving 14 bases unmatched. CDR3 loop: CASSHQASGTGVDGELFF. Here the CDR3 DNA reads TGTGCCAGCAGCCACCAGGCCTCCGGGACAGGGGTGGACGGGGAGCTGTTTTTT.

CDR3 coding DNA: TGTGCCAGCACTCTGGACTTGGGCAATCAGCCCCAGCATTTT. Amino acid sequence: CASTLDLGNQPQHF. The V gene is TRBV2, the J gene TRBJ1-5, with no clear D. The CDR3 sequence is 14 residues long. V lost 7 bases, J lost 2 bases, and 12 bases lay in between. Germline loops: CDR1 SNHLY, CDR2 FYNNEI.

The V gene is TRBV4-1, the J gene TRBJ2-1; D is unclear. This CDR3 contains 14 residues. Trimming left V 0 bases short and J 7 bases short, with 10 bases between. The germline gives CDR1 MGHRA, CDR2 YSYEKL. CDR3 amino acids: CASSQELARNEQFF. CDR3 nucleotides: TGCGCCAGCAGCCAAGAATTGGCCAGGAATGAGCAGTTCTTC.

This chain joins TRBV10-3 and TRBJ1-1; the D is unclear. The germline V and J ends were trimmed by 0 bases and 6 bases, with 20 bases remaining between them. The CDR3 loop spans 17 amino acids. Germline V lookup: CDR1 ENHRY, CDR2 SYGVKD. This chain's CDR3 is CAISESTHTHFKPEAFF. The CDR3, as DNA: TGTGCCATCAGTGAGTCGACCCACACCCATTTTAAGCCTGAAGCTTTCTTT.

The chain employs TRBV5-1 and TRBJ2-3; 10 positions agree with TRBD2. The CDR3 contains 16 residues. CDR1 is SGHRS and CDR2 is YFSETQ in the germline V gene. Losses at the gene ends were 0 bases for V and 3 bases for J; bases not matched to a gene: 4. The CDR3 DNA reads as TGCGCCAGCAGCTTGGAGCGGGGGGGCTTAACAGATACGCAGTATTTT. Translated, it gives CASSLERGGLTDTQYF. Drawing the rest from reference TRBV5-1 and TRBJ2-3, the complete variable domain is KAGVTQTPRYLIKTRGQQVTLSCSPISGHRSVSWYQQTPGQGLQFLFEYFSETQRNKGNFPGRFSGRQFSNSRSEMNVSTLELGDSALYLCASSLERGGLTDTQYFGPGTRLTVL.

The genes are TRBV11-3 and TRBJ2-7; D is uncertain. The CDR3 sequence is 12 residues long. Germline V lookup: CDR1 SGHNT, CDR2 YENEEA. With 3 bases removed from V and 4 bases from J, the gap between germline ends came to 7 bases. The CDR3, as DNA: TGTGCCAGCAGCTTCGGACCTTACGAGCAGTACTTC. As protein: CASSFGPYEQYF.